This paragraph covers one TCR beta chain sequence. Its antigen is unknown. This entry is derived from a study of T cells in Graves' hyperthyroidism and ophthalmopathy. Amplified regions were TCR beta CDR3 sequences from RNA transcripts. A first-round RT-PCR of the TCR CDR3 used the HTBI primer set. TCRdb itself ran the multiplex PCR reads through MiXCR, one entry per CDR3 protein. The sample includes about 720,000 distinct CDR3 sequences, roughly 15% of them seen just once. Findings and limits, study-wide: Before onset, by a median of approximately 6.8 months, the model predicted ophthalmopathy. Most expanded thyroid clonotypes above 0.001 recurred in blood.

CDR1 is MNHEY, CDR2 SMNVEV, per germline (reference sequence). The CDR3 consists of 15 residues. With 6 bases removed from V and 5 bases from J, the gap between germline ends came to 16 bases. This receptor was obtained from a man between 18 and 29 years old with Graves' hyperthyroidism. The chain uses TRBV27 and TRBJ2-2; tentative D call: TRBD2 (5 bases). Material: blood. Here the CDR3 reads CASSAEGRLTGELFF. CDR3 nucleotides: TGTGCCAGCAGCGCCGAGGGCAGACTAACCGGGGAGCTGTTTTTT.